The 5 T cell receptor beta chains below come from one sample, sequenced in a study of early T cells in non-severe SARS-CoV-2 infection. TCRdb reprocessed the 5' RACE reads with MiXCR, giving one entry per CDR3 protein. The data show tens of thousands of distinct CDR3 sequences, approximately 7% seen once. The sequencing input was whole blood. The receptors derive from an adult who was a healthcare worker with PCR-confirmed SARS-CoV-2 infection or an uninfected control (not recorded which).

The rearrangement links TRBV7-3 to TRBJ2-3, with TRBD1 matching over 10 bases. This CDR3 is built from 14 residues. CDR1 and CDR2 from the germline V gene are SGHTA and FQGTGA. The V gene end was trimmed by 4 bases and the J gene end by 4 bases; junction bases not matched to a gene: 2. DNA for the CDR3: TGTGCCAGCAGCTCAGGACAGGGGGCAGATACGCAGTATTTT. Its translation: CASSSGQGADTQYF. The whole variable domain, remainder taken from reference TRBV7-3 and TRBJ2-3, is GAGVSQTPSNKVTEKGKYVELRCDPISGHTALYWYRQSLGQGPEFLIYFQGTGAADDSGLPNDRFFAVRPEGSVSTLKIQRTERGDSAVYLCASSSGQGADTQYFGPGTRLTVL.

The chain couples TRBV7-8 to TRBJ2-7; no reliable D call. Between the trimmed V and J ends, which lost 5 bases and 7 bases, there was a span of 15 bases. In germline, CDR1 is SGHVS, CDR2 FQNEAQ. The CDR3 has 13 residues. CDR3 coding DNA: TGTGCCAGCAGCCCCTTCCCCACACAAGAGCAGTACTTC. It is translated as CASSPFPTQEQYF. Drawing the rest from reference TRBV7-8 and TRBJ2-7, the complete variable domain is GAGVSQSPRYKVAKRGQDVALRCDPISGHVSLFWYQQALGQGPEFLTYFQNEAQLDKSGLPSDRFFAERPEGSVSTLKIQRTQQEDSAVYLCASSPFPTQEQYFGPGTRLTVT.

This clonotype was seen many times. The V and J genes are TRBV20-1 and TRBJ2-3; D is ambiguous. Per germline, CDR1 DFQATT and CDR2 SNEGSKA (reference sequence). The CDR3 has 13 amino acids. V lost 1 base, J lost 2 bases, and 7 bases lay in between. In nucleotides, the CDR3 is TGCAGTGCTAGAGGTCCCAACACAGATACGCAGTATTTT. This translates into CSARGPNTDTQYF.

The count of this clonotype is one. The chain recombines TRBV7-9 with TRBJ1-4, with D perhaps matching TRBD1 (6 bases). This CDR3 spans 16 amino acids. V was trimmed by 5 bases and J by 8 bases, leaving 21 bases between them. Germline V gene data show CDR1 as SEHNR and CDR2 as FQNEAQ (reference sequence). The CDR3 here is CASSHRGPGASEKLFF. The CDR3 region has the DNA TGTGCCAGCAGCCACCGGGGGCCGGGTGCAAGCGAAAAACTGTTTTTT.

The chain employs TRBV11-2 and TRBJ2-2; 7 bases map to TRBD2. This CDR3 has 14 amino acids. Germline CDR1 reads SGHAT; CDR2 reads FQNNGV. Trimming at V came to 5 bases and at J to 7 bases, leaving 7 bases not matched to a gene. CDR3 DNA: TGTGCCAGCAGCCCCGCGGGAGCGGTCGGGGAGCTGTTTTTT. Amino acid sequence: CASSPAGAVGELFF.